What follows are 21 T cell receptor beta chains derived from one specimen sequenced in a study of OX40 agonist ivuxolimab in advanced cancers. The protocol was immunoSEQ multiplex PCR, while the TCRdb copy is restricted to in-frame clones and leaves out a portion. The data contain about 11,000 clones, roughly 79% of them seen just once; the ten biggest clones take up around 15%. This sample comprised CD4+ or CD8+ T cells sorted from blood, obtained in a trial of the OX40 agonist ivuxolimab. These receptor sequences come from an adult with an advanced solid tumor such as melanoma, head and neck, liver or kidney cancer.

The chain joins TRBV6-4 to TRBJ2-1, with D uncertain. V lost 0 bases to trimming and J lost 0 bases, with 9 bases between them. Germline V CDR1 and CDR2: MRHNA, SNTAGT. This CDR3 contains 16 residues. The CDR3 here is CASSDSKRSSYNEQFF. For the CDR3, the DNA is TGTGCCAGCAGTGACTCGAAGCGAAGCTCCTACAATGAGCAGTTCTTC.

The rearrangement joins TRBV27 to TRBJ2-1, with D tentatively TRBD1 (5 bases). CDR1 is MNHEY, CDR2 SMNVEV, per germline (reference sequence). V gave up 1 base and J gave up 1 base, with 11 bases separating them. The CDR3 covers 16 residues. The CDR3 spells CASSLFERGSYNEQFF. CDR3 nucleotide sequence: TGTGCCAGCAGTTTATTTGAAAGGGGATCCTACAATGAGCAGTTCTTC.

The CDR3 bases are TGTGCCTGGCAAAACAGGGGGCCAAATCAGCCCCAGCATTTT. Translated: CAWQNRGPNQPQHF. The rearrangement uses TRBV30 and TRBJ1-5; 9 nucleotides line up with TRBD1. V lost 5 bases, J lost 4 bases, and 6 bases stayed unmatched. Germline V lookup: CDR1 GTSNPN, CDR2 SVGIG (reference sequence). The length of the CDR3 is 14 residues.

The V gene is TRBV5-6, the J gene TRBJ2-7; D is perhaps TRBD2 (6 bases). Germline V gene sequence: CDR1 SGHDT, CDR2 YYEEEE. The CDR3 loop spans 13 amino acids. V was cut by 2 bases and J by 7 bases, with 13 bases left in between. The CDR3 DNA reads TGTGCCAGCAGCTTATATTTAGGAGGGGAGCAGTACTTC. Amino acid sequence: CASSLYLGGEQYF.

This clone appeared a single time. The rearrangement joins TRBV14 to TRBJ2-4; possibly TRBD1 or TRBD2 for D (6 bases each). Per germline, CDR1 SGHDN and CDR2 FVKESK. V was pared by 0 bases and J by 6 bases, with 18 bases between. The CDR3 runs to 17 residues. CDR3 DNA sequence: TGTGCCAGCAGCCAAGATCCCTCCTGGGGGGCATCAAACATTCAGTACTTC. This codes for CASSQDPSWGASNIQYF.

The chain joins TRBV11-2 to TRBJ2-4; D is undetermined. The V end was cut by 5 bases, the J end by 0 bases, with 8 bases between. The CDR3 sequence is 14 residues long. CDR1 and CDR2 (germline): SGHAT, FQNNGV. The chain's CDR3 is CASSPELAKNIQYF. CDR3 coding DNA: TGTGCCAGCAGCCCCGAGCTAGCCAAAAACATTCAGTACTTC.

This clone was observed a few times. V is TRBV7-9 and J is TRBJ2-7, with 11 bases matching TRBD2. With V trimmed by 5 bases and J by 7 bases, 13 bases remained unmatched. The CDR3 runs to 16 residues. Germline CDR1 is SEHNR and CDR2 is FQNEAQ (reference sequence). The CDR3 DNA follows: TGTGCCAGCAGCGCAGAGGGGACTAGCGGTTCAAAGGAGCAGTACTTC. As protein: CASSAEGTSGSKEQYF.

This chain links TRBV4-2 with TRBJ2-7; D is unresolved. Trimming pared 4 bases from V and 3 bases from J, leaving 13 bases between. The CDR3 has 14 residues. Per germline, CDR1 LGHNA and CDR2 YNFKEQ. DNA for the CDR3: TGTGCCAGCAGCCCCTCCTTGGGAAACTACGAGCAGTACTTC. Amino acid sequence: CASSPSLGNYEQYF.

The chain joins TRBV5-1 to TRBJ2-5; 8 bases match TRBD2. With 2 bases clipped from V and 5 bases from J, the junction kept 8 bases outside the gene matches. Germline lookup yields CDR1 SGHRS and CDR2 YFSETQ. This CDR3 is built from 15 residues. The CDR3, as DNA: TGCGCCAGCAGCTTAAACGGGGGGGCCGGTGAGACCCAGTACTTC. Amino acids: CASSLNGGAGETQYF.

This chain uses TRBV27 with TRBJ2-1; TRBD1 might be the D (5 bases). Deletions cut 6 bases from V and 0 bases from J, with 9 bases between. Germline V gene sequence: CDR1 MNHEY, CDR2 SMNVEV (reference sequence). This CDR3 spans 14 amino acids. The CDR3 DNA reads TGTGCCAGCAGAACAGGAAGCTCCTACAATGAGCAGTTCTTC. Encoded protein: CASRTGSSYNEQFF.

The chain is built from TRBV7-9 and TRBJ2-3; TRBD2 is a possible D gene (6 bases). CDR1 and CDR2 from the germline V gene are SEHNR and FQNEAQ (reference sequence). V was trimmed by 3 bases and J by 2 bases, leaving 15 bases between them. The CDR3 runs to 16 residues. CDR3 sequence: CASSLRDWDYTDTQYF. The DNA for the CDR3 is TGTGCCAGCAGCTTGAGGGACTGGGATTACACAGATACGCAGTATTTT.

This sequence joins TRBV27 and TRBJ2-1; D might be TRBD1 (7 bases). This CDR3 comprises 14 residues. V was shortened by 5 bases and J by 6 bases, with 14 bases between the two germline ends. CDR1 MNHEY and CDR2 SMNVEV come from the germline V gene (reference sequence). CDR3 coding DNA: TGTGCCAGCAGTCTGGGGACAGCGGGCAATGAGCAGTTCTTC. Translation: CASSLGTAGNEQFF.

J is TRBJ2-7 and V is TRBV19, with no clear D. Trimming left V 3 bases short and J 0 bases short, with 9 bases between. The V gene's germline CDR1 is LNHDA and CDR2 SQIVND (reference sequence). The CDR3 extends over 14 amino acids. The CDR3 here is CASSMLGGSYEQYF. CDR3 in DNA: TGTGCCAGTAGTATGTTGGGTGGCTCCTACGAGCAGTACTTC.

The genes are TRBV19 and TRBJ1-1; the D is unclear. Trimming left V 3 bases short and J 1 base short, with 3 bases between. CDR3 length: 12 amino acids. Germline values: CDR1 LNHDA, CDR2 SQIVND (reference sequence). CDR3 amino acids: CASSMGNTEAFF. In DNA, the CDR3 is TGTGCCAGTAGTATGGGGAACACTGAAGCTTTCTTT.

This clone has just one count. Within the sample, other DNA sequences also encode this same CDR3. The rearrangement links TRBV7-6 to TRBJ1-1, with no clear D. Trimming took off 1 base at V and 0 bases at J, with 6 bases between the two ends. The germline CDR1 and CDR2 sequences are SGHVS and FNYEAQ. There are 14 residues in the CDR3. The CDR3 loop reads CASSLEGLNTEAFF. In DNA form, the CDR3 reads TGTGCCAGCAGCTTAGAAGGGCTGAACACTGAAGCTTTCTTT.

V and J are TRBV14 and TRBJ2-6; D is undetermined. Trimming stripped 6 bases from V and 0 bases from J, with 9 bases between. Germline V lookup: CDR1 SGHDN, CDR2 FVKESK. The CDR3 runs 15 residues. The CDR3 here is CASRHGRSGANVLTF. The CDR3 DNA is TGTGCCAGCAGACATGGGCGCTCTGGGGCCAACGTCCTGACTTTC.

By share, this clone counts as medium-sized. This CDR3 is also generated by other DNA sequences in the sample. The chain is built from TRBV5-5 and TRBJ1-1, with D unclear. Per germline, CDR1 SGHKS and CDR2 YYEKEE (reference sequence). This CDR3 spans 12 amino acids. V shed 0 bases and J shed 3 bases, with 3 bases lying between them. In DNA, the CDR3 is TGTGCCAGCAGCTTGGTCGACACTGAAGCTTTCTTT. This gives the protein CASSLVDTEAFF.

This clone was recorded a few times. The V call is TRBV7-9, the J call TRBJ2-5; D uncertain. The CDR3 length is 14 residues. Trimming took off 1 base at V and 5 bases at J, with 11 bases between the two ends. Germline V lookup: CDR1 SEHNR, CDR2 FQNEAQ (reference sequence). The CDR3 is CASSLEVGSETQYF. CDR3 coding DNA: TGTGCCAGCAGCTTAGAGGTGGGCTCGGAGACCCAGTACTTC. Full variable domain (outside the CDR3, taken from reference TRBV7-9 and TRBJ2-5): DTGVSQNPRHKITKRGQNVTFRCDPISEHNRLYWYRQTLGQGPEFLTYFQNEAQLEKSRLLSDRFSAERPKGSFSTLEIQRTEQGDSAMYLCASSLEVGSETQYFGPGTRLLVL.

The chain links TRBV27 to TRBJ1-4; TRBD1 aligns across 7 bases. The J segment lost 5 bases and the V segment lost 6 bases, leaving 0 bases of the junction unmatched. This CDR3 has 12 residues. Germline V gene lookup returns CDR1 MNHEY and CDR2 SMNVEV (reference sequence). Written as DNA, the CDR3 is TGTGCCAGCAGGGGACAGAATGAAAAACTGTTTTTT. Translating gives CASRGQNEKLFF.

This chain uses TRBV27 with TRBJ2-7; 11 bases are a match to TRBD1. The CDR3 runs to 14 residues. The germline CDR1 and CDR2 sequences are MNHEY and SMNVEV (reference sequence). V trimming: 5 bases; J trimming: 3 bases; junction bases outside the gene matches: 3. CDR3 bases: TGTGCCAGCAGTCCCGGGACAGGGGGCTACGAGCAGTACTTC. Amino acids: CASSPGTGGYEQYF.

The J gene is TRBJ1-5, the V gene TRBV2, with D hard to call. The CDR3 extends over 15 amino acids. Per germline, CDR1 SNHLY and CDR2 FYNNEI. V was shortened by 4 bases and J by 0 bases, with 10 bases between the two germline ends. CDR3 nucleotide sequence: TGTGCCAGCAGTGGCAGCAGCTATAGCAATCAGCCCCAGCATTTT. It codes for CASSGSSYSNQPQHF.